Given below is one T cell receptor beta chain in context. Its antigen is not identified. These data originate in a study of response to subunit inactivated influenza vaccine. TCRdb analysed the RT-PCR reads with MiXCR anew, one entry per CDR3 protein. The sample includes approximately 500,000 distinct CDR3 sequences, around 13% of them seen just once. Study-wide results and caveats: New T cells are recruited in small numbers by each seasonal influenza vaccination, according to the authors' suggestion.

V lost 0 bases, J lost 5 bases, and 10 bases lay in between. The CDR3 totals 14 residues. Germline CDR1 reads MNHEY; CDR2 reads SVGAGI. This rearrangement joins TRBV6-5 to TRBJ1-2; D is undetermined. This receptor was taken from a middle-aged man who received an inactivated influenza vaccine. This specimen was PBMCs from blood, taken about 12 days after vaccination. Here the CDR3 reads CASSYSNSVYGYTF. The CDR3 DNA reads TGTGCCAGCAGTTACTCGAATTCGGTTTATGGCTACACCTTC.